Listed below are T cell receptor beta chains from one sample, sequenced in a study of response to subunit inactivated influenza vaccine. TCRdb called the RT-PCR reads again in MiXCR, with one record for every CDR3 protein. The table records approximately 520,000 distinct CDR3 sequences, about 25% of them present only once. Sequencing was performed on CD4+ T cells sorted from PBMCs, taken approximately 5 days after vaccination. These receptors originate from a man aged 50 or older who received an inactivated influenza vaccine. Each CDR3 is given with its conserved first and last residue. A D gene is named only where the DNA matches it firmly. The size entry is marked missing in some rows and otherwise reads once, few, many or a size class.

v_gene: TRBV20-1; abundance: -; d_gene: -; j_gene: TRBJ2-2; CDR3aa: CSAWSGTVNTGELFF; CDR3nt: TGCAGTGCCTGGTCCGGGACTGTAAACACCGGGGAGCTGTTTTTT
v_gene: TRBV20-1; abundance: -; d_gene: -; j_gene: TRBJ2-5; CDR3aa: CSARGEAQYF; CDR3nt: TGCAGTGCTAGAGGGGAGGCCCAGTACTTC
v_gene: TRBV7-2; abundance: few; d_gene: -; j_gene: TRBJ2-5; CDR3aa: CASSLLSQGRETQYF; CDR3nt: TGTGCCAGCAGCTTATTGTCACAAGGGAGGGAGACCCAGTACTTC
v_gene: TRBV29-1; abundance: -; d_gene: TRBD1; j_gene: TRBJ2-3; CDR3aa: CSAMGSGTGDTQYF; CDR3nt: TGCAGCGCCATGGGTTCCGGGACAGGGGATACGCAGTATTTT
v_gene: TRBV14; abundance: few; d_gene: -; j_gene: TRBJ2-4; CDR3aa: CASSINQGRGNIQYF; CDR3nt: TGTGCCAGCAGCATTAATCAGGGGCGAGGGAACATTCAGTACTTC
v_gene: TRBV6-2/TRBV6-3; abundance: -; d_gene: -; j_gene: TRBJ2-1; CDR3aa: CASRRNSYNEQFF; CDR3nt: TGTGCCAGCAGACGAAACTCCTACAATGAGCAGTTCTTC
v_gene: TRBV7-2; abundance: -; d_gene: -; j_gene: TRBJ1-2; CDR3aa: CASSLDNYNYGYTF; CDR3nt: TGTGCCAGCAGCTTAGACAACTATAACTATGGCTACACCTTC
v_gene: TRBV20-1; abundance: -; d_gene: TRBD2; j_gene: TRBJ2-3; CDR3aa: CSARDRREGQDTQYF; CDR3nt: TGCAGTGCTAGAGATAGGCGGGAGGGCCAAGATACGCAGTATTTT
v_gene: TRBV5-4; abundance: many; d_gene: -; j_gene: TRBJ2-3; CDR3aa: CASSNEGTSSTDTQYF; CDR3nt: TGTGCCAGCAGTAACGAAGGGACTTCTAGCACAGATACGCAGTATTTT
v_gene: TRBV10-3; abundance: -; d_gene: -; j_gene: TRBJ1-5; CDR3aa: CAISESLIRDQPQHF; CDR3nt: TGTGCCATCAGTGAGTCGCTTATACGCGATCAGCCCCAGCATTTT
v_gene: TRBV5-1; abundance: -; d_gene: -; j_gene: TRBJ2-5; CDR3aa: CASSLDLYQETQYF; CDR3nt: TGCGCCAGCAGCTTGGACTTGTACCAAGAGACCCAGTACTTC
v_gene: TRBV20-1; abundance: -; d_gene: -; j_gene: TRBJ2-1; CDR3aa: CSAYPEARNNEQFF; CDR3nt: TGCAGTGCTTATCCTGAGGCTAGAAACAATGAGCAGTTCTTC
v_gene: TRBV15; abundance: -; d_gene: -; j_gene: TRBJ2-7; CDR3aa: CATSQTKGPYEQYF; CDR3nt: TGTGCCACCAGCCAAACCAAGGGGCCTTACGAGCAGTACTTC
v_gene: TRBV7-2; abundance: -; d_gene: TRBD2; j_gene: TRBJ2-7; CDR3aa: CASSLVGTSGRDEQYF; CDR3nt: TGTGCCAGCAGCTTAGTCGGGACTAGCGGGAGAGACGAGCAGTACTTC
v_gene: TRBV27; abundance: -; d_gene: -; j_gene: TRBJ2-1; CDR3aa: CASSLSNGVRSSYNEQFF; CDR3nt: TGTGCCAGCAGTTTATCGAATGGGGTTCGGAGCTCCTACAATGAGCAGTTCTTC
v_gene: TRBV7-2; abundance: many; d_gene: -; j_gene: TRBJ1-3; CDR3aa: CASSPRTGPRSGNTIYF; CDR3nt: TGTGCCAGCAGCCCCCGGACCGGGCCTCGCTCTGGAAACACCATATATTTT
v_gene: TRBV7-2; abundance: -; d_gene: -; j_gene: TRBJ2-7; CDR3aa: CASSAGHGPYEQYF; CDR3nt: TGTGCCAGCAGCGCCGGACACGGTCCCTACGAGCAGTACTTC
v_gene: TRBV9; abundance: -; d_gene: TRBD1; j_gene: TRBJ1-1; CDR3aa: CASSVGSRGQGTFF; CDR3nt: TGTGCCAGCAGCGTTGGGAGCAGGGGACAGGGAACTTTCTTT
v_gene: TRBV10-3; abundance: -; d_gene: -; j_gene: TRBJ2-1; CDR3aa: CAISDTGHPRFEQFF; CDR3nt: TGTGCCATCAGTGATACGGGACACCCTAGATTTGAGCAGTTCTTC
v_gene: TRBV6-2/TRBV6-3; abundance: few; d_gene: TRBD1; j_gene: TRBJ2-7; CDR3aa: CASSYTRQGAYEQYF; CDR3nt: TGTGCCAGCAGTTACACGAGACAGGGGGCCTACGAGCAGTACTTC
v_gene: TRBV11-1; abundance: few; d_gene: TRBD1; j_gene: TRBJ2-2; CDR3aa: CASSSTGLGELFF; CDR3nt: TGTGCCAGCAGCTCGACAGGGCTAGGGGAGCTGTTTTTT
v_gene: TRBV7-2; abundance: -; d_gene: TRBD2; j_gene: TRBJ2-1; CDR3aa: CASSPYRSAGVKNEQFF; CDR3nt: TGTGCCAGCAGCCCATATCGGTCCGCGGGAGTAAAGAATGAGCAGTTCTTC
v_gene: TRBV7-2; abundance: -; d_gene: -; j_gene: TRBJ2-1; CDR3aa: CASSLDPGSENEQFF; CDR3nt: TGTGCCAGCAGCTTAGATCCGGGGTCTGAGAATGAGCAGTTCTTC
v_gene: TRBV10-3; abundance: -; d_gene: TRBD2; j_gene: TRBJ2-7; CDR3aa: CAISESTSGTYEQYF; CDR3nt: TGTGCCATCAGTGAGTCGACTAGCGGGACCTACGAGCAGTACTTC
v_gene: TRBV12-3/TRBV12-4; abundance: -; d_gene: -; j_gene: TRBJ1-4; CDR3aa: CASSLRAQNEKLFF; CDR3nt: TGTGCCAGCAGCCTTCGGGCGCAAAATGAAAAACTGTTTTTT
v_gene: TRBV5-1; abundance: -; d_gene: TRBD1; j_gene: TRBJ2-6; CDR3aa: CASSLGQGAGANVLTF; CDR3nt: TGCGCCAGCAGCTTGGGACAGGGGGCTGGGGCCAACGTCCTGACTTTC
v_gene: TRBV3-1; abundance: -; d_gene: TRBD1; j_gene: TRBJ2-6; CDR3aa: CASSFLPWGQSISGANVLTF; CDR3nt: TGTGCCAGCAGCTTCTTACCCTGGGGACAGTCGATCTCTGGGGCCAACGTCCTGACTTTC
v_gene: TRBV10-3; abundance: -; d_gene: -; j_gene: TRBJ1-1; CDR3aa: CAIGQNTEAFF; CDR3nt: TGTGCCATAGGCCAAAACACTGAAGCTTTCTTT
v_gene: TRBV7-9; abundance: few; d_gene: -; j_gene: TRBJ1-1; CDR3aa: CASLGDTEAFF; CDR3nt: TGTGCCAGCCTAGGGGACACTGAAGCTTTCTTT
v_gene: TRBV20-1; abundance: few; d_gene: -; j_gene: TRBJ2-3; CDR3aa: CSAVRSGSPSTDTQYF; CDR3nt: TGCAGTGCTGTCCGCTCGGGTTCCCCTAGCACAGATACGCAGTATTTT
v_gene: TRBV20-1; abundance: once; d_gene: TRBD1; j_gene: TRBJ2-5; CDR3aa: CSGDRVDRGETQYF; CDR3nt: TGCAGCGGGGACAGGGTAGACCGGGGAGAGACCCAGTACTTC
v_gene: TRBV20-1; abundance: -; d_gene: TRBD1; j_gene: TRBJ2-5; CDR3aa: CSARLLEGAYQETQYF; CDR3nt: TGCAGTGCTAGATTGCTAGAGGGGGCGTACCAAGAGACCCAGTACTTC
v_gene: TRBV6-5; abundance: few; d_gene: -; j_gene: TRBJ1-6; CDR3aa: CASSYSARGTKPNSPLHF; CDR3nt: TGTGCCAGCAGTTACTCGGCGAGGGGCACTAAACCAAATTCACCCCTCCACTTT
v_gene: TRBV4-1; abundance: few; d_gene: -; j_gene: TRBJ2-7; CDR3aa: CASSQVSQTNYEQYF; CDR3nt: TGCGCCAGCAGCCAAGTTTCCCAGACAAACTACGAGCAGTACTTC
v_gene: TRBV28; abundance: -; d_gene: -; j_gene: TRBJ2-5; CDR3aa: CASSFSGETGDQETQYF; CDR3nt: TGTGCCAGCAGTTTTAGTGGGGAGACGGGAGACCAAGAGACCCAGTACTTC
v_gene: TRBV29-1; abundance: many; d_gene: TRBD2; j_gene: TRBJ2-3; CDR3aa: CSVELAGVRDTQYF; CDR3nt: TGCAGCGTGGAACTAGCGGGGGTTAGAGATACGCAGTATTTT
v_gene: TRBV29-1; abundance: few; d_gene: -; j_gene: TRBJ2-7; CDR3aa: CSVEDRTGSYEQYF; CDR3nt: TGCAGCGTTGAAGATCGGACGGGGTCCTACGAGCAGTACTTC
v_gene: TRBV12-3/TRBV12-4; abundance: few; d_gene: TRBD2; j_gene: TRBJ2-7; CDR3aa: CASSLRLALSYEQYF; CDR3nt: TGTGCCAGCAGTTTGAGACTAGCGCTCTCCTACGAGCAGTACTTC
v_gene: TRBV20-1; abundance: few; d_gene: -; j_gene: TRBJ2-7; CDR3aa: CSARGPTDQYF; CDR3nt: TGCAGTGCTAGGGGGCCGACGGACCAGTACTTC
v_gene: TRBV18; abundance: few; d_gene: TRBD1; j_gene: TRBJ1-6; CDR3aa: CASSPRTGRQSSYNSPLHF; CDR3nt: TGTGCCAGCTCACCACGGACAGGGAGGCAGAGCTCCTATAATTCACCCCTCCACTTT
v_gene: TRBV28; abundance: few; d_gene: TRBD1; j_gene: TRBJ1-6; CDR3aa: CASSPGTGSGSPLHF; CDR3nt: TGTGCCAGCAGTCCTGGGACAGGTAGCGGTTCACCCCTCCACTTT
v_gene: TRBV4-3; abundance: few; d_gene: -; j_gene: TRBJ2-4; CDR3aa: CASSQVMGSFNIQYF; CDR3nt: TGCGCCAGCAGCCAAGTGATGGGTTCCTTCAACATTCAGTACTTC
v_gene: TRBV9; abundance: few; d_gene: -; j_gene: TRBJ2-2; CDR3aa: CASSVGAGHNTGELFF; CDR3nt: TGTGCCAGCAGCGTAGGAGCAGGGCACAACACCGGGGAGCTGTTTTTT
v_gene: TRBV7-9; abundance: -; d_gene: TRBD2; j_gene: TRBJ2-7; CDR3aa: CASSLALQGGRSYEQYF; CDR3nt: TGTGCCAGCAGCTTAGCGTTGCAGGGAGGGCGGTCCTACGAGCAGTACTTC
v_gene: TRBV6-2/TRBV6-3; abundance: -; d_gene: TRBD2; j_gene: TRBJ2-7; CDR3aa: CASSYSGWDYYEQYF; CDR3nt: TGTGCCAGCAGTTACTCTGGGTGGGACTACTACGAGCAGTACTTC
v_gene: TRBV5-1; abundance: -; d_gene: TRBD1; j_gene: TRBJ2-5; CDR3aa: CASSLDRGSRQETQYF; CDR3nt: TGCGCCAGCAGCTTGGACAGGGGTAGCCGCCAAGAGACCCAGTACTTC
v_gene: TRBV5-5; abundance: -; d_gene: -; j_gene: TRBJ1-3; CDR3aa: CASSWGGTSGNTIYF; CDR3nt: TGTGCCAGCAGCTGGGGTGGGACCTCTGGAAACACCATATATTTT
v_gene: TRBV20-1; abundance: many; d_gene: -; j_gene: TRBJ2-3; CDR3aa: CSATPDTDTQYF; CDR3nt: TGCAGTGCTACGCCGGACACAGATACGCAGTATTTT
v_gene: TRBV28; abundance: -; d_gene: TRBD2; j_gene: TRBJ2-5; CDR3aa: CASSRGGTRETQYF; CDR3nt: TGTGCCAGCAGTCGCGGGGGTACCCGGGAGACCCAGTACTTC
v_gene: TRBV20-1; abundance: -; d_gene: -; j_gene: TRBJ2-7; CDR3aa: CSASLASYEQYF; CDR3nt: TGCAGTGCTAGTCTTGCCTCCTACGAGCAGTACTTC